This T cell receptor (beta chain) was sequenced for a study of blood T cell repertoires in COVID-19. Measured with immunoSEQ multiplex PCR; TCRdb has only the in-frame clones, and not every one. The sample consists of 70,000 to 90,000 clones, 86% of them appearing once. Per germline, CDR1 SGHDT and CDR2 YYEEEE. This CDR3 region has 14 residues. V gave up 2 bases and J gave up 1 base, with 6 bases separating them. Input material: peripheral blood. The sequence derives from an older man with COVID-19, enrolled during active disease. The chain employs TRBV5-6 and TRBJ2-2, with D unresolved. CDR3 loop: CASSLLKNTGELFF. The DNA of the CDR3 is TGTGCCAGCAGCTTATTAAAGAACACCGGGGAGCTGTTTTTT. The full variable domain, rest sourced from reference TRBV5-6 and TRBJ2-2, is DAGVTQSPTHLIKTRGQQVTLRCSPKSGHDTVSWYQQALGQGPQFIFQYYEEEERQRGNFPDRFSGHQFPNYSSELNVNALLLGDSALYLCASSLLKNTGELFFGEGSRLTVL.